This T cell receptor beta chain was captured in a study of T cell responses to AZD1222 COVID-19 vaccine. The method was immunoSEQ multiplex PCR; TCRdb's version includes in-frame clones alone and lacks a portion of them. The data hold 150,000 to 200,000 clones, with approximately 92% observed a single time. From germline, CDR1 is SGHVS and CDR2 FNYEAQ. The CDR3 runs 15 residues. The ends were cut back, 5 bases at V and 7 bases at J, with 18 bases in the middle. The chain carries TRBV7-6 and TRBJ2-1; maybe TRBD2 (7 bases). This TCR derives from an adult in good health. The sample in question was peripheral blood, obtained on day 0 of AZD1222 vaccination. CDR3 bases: TGTGCCAGCAGCCCCGGGGGGCGTTTGGTAAATGAGCAGTTCTTC. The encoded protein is CASSPGGRLVNEQFF.